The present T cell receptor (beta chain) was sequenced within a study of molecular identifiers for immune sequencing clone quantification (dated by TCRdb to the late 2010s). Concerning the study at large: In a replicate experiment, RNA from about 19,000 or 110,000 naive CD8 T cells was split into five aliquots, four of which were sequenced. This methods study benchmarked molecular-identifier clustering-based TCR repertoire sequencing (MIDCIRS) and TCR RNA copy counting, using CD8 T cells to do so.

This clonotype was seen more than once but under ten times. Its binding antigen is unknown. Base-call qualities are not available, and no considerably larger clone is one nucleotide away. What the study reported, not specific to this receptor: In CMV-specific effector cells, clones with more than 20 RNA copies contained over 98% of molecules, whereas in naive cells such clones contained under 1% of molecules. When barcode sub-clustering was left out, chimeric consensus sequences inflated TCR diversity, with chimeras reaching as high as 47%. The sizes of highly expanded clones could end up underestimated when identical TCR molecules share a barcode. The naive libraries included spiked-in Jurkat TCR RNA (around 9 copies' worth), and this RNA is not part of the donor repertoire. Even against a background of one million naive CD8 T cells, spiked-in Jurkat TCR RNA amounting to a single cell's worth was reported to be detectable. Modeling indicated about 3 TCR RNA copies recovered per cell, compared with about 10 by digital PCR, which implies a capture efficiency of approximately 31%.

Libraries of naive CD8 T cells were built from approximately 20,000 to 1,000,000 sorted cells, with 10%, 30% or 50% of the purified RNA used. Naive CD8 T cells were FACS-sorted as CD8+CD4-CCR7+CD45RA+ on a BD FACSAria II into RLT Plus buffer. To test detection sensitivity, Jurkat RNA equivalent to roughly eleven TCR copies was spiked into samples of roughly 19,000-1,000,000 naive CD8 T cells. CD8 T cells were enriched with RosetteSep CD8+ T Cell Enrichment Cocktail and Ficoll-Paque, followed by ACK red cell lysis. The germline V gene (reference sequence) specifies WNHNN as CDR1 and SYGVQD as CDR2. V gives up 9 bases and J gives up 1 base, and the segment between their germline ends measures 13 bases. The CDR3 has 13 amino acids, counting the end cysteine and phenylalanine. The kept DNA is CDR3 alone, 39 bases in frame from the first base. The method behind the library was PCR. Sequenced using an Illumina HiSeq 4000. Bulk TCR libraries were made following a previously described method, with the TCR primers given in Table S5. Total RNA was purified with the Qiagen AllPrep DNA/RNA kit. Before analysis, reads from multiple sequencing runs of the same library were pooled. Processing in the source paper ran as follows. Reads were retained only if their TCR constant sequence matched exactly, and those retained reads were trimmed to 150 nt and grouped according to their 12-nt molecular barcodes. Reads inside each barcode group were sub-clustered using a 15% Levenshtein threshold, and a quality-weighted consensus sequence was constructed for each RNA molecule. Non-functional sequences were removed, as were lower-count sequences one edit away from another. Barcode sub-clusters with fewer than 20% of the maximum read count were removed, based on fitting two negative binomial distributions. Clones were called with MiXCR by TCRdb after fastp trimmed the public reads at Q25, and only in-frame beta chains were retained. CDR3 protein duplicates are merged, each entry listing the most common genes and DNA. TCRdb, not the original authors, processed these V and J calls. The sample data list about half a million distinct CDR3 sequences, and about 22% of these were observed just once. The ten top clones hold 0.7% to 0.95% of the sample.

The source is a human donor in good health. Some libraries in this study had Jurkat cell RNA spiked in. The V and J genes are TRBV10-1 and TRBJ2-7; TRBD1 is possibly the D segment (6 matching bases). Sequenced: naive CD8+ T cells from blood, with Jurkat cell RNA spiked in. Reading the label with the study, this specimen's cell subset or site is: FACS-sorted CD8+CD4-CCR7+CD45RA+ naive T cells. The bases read TGCGCCAGACCGACAGGCTCTTCCTACGAGCAGTACTTC. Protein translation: CARPTGSSYEQYF.